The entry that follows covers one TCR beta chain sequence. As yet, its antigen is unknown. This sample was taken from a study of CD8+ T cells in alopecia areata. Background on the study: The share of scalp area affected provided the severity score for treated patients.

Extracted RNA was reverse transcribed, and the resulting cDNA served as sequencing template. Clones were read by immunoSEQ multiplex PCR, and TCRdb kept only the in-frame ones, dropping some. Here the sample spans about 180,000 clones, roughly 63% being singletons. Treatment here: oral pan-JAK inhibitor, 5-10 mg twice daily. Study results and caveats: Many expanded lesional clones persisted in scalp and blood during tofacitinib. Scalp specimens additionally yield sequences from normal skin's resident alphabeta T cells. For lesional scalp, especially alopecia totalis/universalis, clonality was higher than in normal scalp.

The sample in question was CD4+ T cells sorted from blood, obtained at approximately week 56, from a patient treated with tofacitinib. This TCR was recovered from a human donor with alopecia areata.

The CDR3 here is CSARDSNEQYF. DNA for the CDR3: TGCAGTGCTAGGGACAGTAACGAGCAGTACTTC. This chain joins TRBV20-1 and TRBJ2-7; D possibly corresponds to TRBD1 (6 bases). The germline V and J ends were trimmed by 3 bases and 5 bases, with 8 bases remaining between them. The V gene's germline CDR1 is DFQATT and CDR2 SNEGSKA (reference sequence). The length of the CDR3 is 11 residues.